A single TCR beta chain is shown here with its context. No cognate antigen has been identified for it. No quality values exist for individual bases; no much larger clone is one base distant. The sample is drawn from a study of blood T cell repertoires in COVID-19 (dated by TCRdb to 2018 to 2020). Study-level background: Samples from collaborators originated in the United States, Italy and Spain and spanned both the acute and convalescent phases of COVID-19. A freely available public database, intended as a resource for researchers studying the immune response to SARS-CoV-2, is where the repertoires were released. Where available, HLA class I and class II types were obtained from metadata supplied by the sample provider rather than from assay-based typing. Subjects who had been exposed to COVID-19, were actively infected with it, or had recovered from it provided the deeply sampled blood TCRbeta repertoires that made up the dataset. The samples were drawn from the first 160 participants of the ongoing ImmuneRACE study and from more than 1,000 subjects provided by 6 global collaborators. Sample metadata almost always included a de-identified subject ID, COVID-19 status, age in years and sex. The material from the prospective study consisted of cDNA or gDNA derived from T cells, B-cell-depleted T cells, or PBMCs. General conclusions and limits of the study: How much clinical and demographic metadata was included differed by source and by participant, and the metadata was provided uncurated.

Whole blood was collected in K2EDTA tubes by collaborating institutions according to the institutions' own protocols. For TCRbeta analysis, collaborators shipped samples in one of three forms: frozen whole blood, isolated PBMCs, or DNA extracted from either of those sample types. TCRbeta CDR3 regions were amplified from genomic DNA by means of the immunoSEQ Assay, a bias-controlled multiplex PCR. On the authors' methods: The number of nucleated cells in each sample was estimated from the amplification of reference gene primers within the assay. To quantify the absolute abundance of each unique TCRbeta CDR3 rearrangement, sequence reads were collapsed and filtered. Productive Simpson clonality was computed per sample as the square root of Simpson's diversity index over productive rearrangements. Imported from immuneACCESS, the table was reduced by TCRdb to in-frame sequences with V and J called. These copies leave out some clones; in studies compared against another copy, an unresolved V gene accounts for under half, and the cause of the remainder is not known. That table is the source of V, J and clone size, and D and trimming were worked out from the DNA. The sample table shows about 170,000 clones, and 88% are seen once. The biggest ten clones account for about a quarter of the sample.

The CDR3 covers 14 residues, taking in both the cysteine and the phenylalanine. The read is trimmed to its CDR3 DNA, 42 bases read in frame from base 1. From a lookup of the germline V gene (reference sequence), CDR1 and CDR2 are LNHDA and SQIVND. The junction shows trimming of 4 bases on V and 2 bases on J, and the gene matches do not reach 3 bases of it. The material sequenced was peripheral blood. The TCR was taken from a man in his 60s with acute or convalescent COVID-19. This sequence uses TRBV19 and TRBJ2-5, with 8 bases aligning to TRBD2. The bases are TGTGCCAGTAGTAAGGGACTAGATCAAGAGACCCAGTACTTC. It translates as CASSKGLDQETQYF.